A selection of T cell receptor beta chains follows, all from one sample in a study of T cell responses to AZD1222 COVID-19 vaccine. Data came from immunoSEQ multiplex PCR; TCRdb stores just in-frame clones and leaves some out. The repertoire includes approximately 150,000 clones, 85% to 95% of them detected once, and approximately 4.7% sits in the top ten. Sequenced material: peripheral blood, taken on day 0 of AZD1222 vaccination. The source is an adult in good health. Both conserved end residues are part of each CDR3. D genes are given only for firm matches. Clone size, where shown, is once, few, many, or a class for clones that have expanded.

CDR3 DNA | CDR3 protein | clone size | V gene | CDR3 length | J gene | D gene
TGTGCCAGCAGCCCAACTGGGGCTTACGAGCAGTACTTC | CASSPTGAYEQYF | . | TRBV11-2 | 13 | TRBJ2-7 | .
TGTGCCAGCAGTTTGTGGGCCAATGAGCAGTTCTTC | CASSLWANEQFF | . | TRBV28 | 12 | TRBJ2-1 | .
TGTGCCAGCAGCCGGACAGGAGGGTATGGCTACACCTTC | CASSRTGGYGYTF | . | TRBV5-4 | 13 | TRBJ1-2 | TRBD1
TGCGCCAGCAGCTTGGCCGGGACACTCTACAATGAGCAGTTCTTC | CASSLAGTLYNEQFF | . | TRBV5-1 | 15 | TRBJ2-1 | .
TGTGCCAGCAGTTGGGGAGCGGGAGAAGCTTTCTTT | CASSWGAGEAFF | . | TRBV25-1 | 12 | TRBJ1-1 | .
TGTGCCAGCAGCCAAGGGACGACAGATGGAAACACCATATATTTT | CASSQGTTDGNTIYF | . | TRBV4-2 | 15 | TRBJ1-3 | .
TGTGCCTCTTCTCCAAGCGGGAGGGCCGAAGCCTACAATGAGCAGTTCTTC | CASSPSGRAEAYNEQFF | . | TRBV10-3 | 17 | TRBJ2-1 | TRBD2
TGTGCCAGCTCACCCGGCCCGAGGGGTAATGAAAAACTGTTTTTT | CASSPGPRGNEKLFF | . | TRBV18 | 15 | TRBJ1-4 | .
TGCGCCAGCAGGGTGAGGGACGGCGGGTACGAGCAGTACTTC | CASRVRDGGYEQYF | . | TRBV5-1 | 14 | TRBJ2-7 | .
TGTGCCAGCAGCTTTCAGGGTGACGCTTTCTTT | CASSFQGDAFF | . | TRBV11-2 | 11 | TRBJ1-1 | .
TGCGCCAGCAGCCGACTAGCGAGCACCGGGGAGCTGTTTTTT | CASSRLASTGELFF | . | TRBV5-1 | 14 | TRBJ2-2 | TRBD2
TGTGCCAGCAGCCACGGACTAGCGGGAGTCAATGAGCAGTTCTTC | CASSHGLAGVNEQFF | . | TRBV3-1/TRBV3-2 | 15 | TRBJ2-1 | TRBD2
TGCGCCAGCAGCCGACTAGCGGGAGGGAGGGAGACCCAGTACTTC | CASSRLAGGRETQYF | once | TRBV5-1 | 15 | TRBJ2-5 | TRBD2
TGTGCCTGGAGTCGAATTAGGACGCCCCCTATCTACGAGCAGTACTTC | CAWSRIRTPPIYEQYF | . | TRBV30 | 16 | TRBJ2-7 | .
TGTGCCAGCAGCCCCGGCGCGTGGGAGACCCAGTACTTC | CASSPGAWETQYF | . | TRBV9 | 13 | TRBJ2-5 | .
TGTGCCAGCAGCGCAACCGGGACTAGCGGGAGGGGTGAGCAGTTCTTC | CASSATGTSGRGEQFF | . | TRBV9 | 16 | TRBJ2-1 | TRBD2
TGTGCCAGCAGCCTGAGAGGAGTAGGTGAAGCTTTCTTT | CASSLRGVGEAFF | . | TRBV7-2 | 13 | TRBJ1-1 | .
TGCGCCAGCATGACAGGGGGAGACTACAATGAGCAGTTCTTC | CASMTGGDYNEQFF | once | TRBV5-1 | 14 | TRBJ2-1 | TRBD1
TGTGCCAGTAGTATAGGAGGACTAGCGGGAGGGCCCAAGGATGAGCAGTTCTTC | CASSIGGLAGGPKDEQFF | . | TRBV19 | 18 | TRBJ2-1 | TRBD2
TGTGCCAGCAGCTTATCGGCGTACAATGAGCAGTTCTTC | CASSLSAYNEQFF | . | TRBV7-2 | 13 | TRBJ2-1 | .
TGTGCCAGCAGTTACGAGGACAGCACAGATACGCAGTATTTT | CASSYEDSTDTQYF | . | TRBV27 | 14 | TRBJ2-3 | .
TGTGCCAGTAGTTATTTCGGGAAAACTAGCGGGAGCTTTGAGCAGTTCTTC | CASSYFGKTSGSFEQFF | . | TRBV19 | 17 | TRBJ2-1 | TRBD2
TGTGCCAGCAGCCAAGACCGGAACTATGGCTACACCTTC | CASSQDRNYGYTF | once | TRBV14 | 13 | TRBJ1-2 | .
TGTGCCACCAGTGATCATTCCCGTTTCTCCTACGAGCAGTACTTC | CATSDHSRFSYEQYF | . | TRBV24-1 | 15 | TRBJ2-7 | .
TGTGCCAGCAGCGTGGGGGCGGGTTCCGCCTACGAGCAGTACTTC | CASSVGAGSAYEQYF | . | TRBV9 | 15 | TRBJ2-7 | .
TGCGCCAGCAGCTTGGCGACAGGGGGGGAAGAAAAACTGTTTTTT | CASSLATGGEEKLFF | . | TRBV5-1 | 15 | TRBJ1-4 | TRBD1
TGCAGCGTTGAAAGGGGAGAGACCCAGTACTTC | CSVERGETQYF | . | TRBV29-1 | 11 | TRBJ2-5 | .
TGTGCCAGCAGCCAGGGAAGGGGGCTGTACACTGAAGCTTTCTTT | CASSQGRGLYTEAFF | . | TRBV3-1/TRBV3-2 | 15 | TRBJ1-1 | TRBD1
TGTGCCAGCAGCTCCAGGTGGGAAAAGCAGTTCTTC | CASSSRWEKQFF | . | TRBV11-3 | 12 | TRBJ2-1 | .
TGTGCCAGCAGCCCACGGACAGCCTATAGCAATCAGCCCCAGCATTTT | CASSPRTAYSNQPQHF | . | TRBV2 | 16 | TRBJ1-5 | .
TGTGCCAGCAGTCTTACCGGAGATACGCAGTATTTT | CASSLTGDTQYF | . | TRBV12-3/TRBV12-4 | 12 | TRBJ2-3 | .
TGTGCCAGCAGTTTATCAGTCGGTGGCTACACCTTC | CASSLSVGGYTF | few | TRBV28 | 12 | TRBJ1-2 | .
TGTGCCAGCAGCTTTACGACAGGGGGTAACAATGAGCAGTTCTTC | CASSFTTGGNNEQFF | . | TRBV11-2 | 15 | TRBJ2-1 | TRBD1
TGTGCCAGCAGCTTAGCGGGGGCAAGGAATAATTCACCCCTCCACTTT | CASSLAGARNNSPLHF | . | TRBV7-9 | 16 | TRBJ1-6 | .
TGTGCCAGCAGCTCGACCCCGGCTAGCAGGAATGAGCAGTTCTTC | CASSSTPASRNEQFF | . | TRBV7-2 | 15 | TRBJ2-1 | .
TGTGCCAGCAGTGTAGGACTAGCGGGAGCCCCAGATACGCAGTATTTT | CASSVGLAGAPDTQYF | . | TRBV6-1 | 16 | TRBJ2-3 | TRBD2
TGTGCCATCAGTGAGTCGCTAGCGGGAGGAATCGCCGGGGAGCTGTTTTTT | CAISESLAGGIAGELFF | . | TRBV10-3 | 17 | TRBJ2-2 | TRBD2
TGTGCCAGCAGCTTAGGGGGGGCCCATCAGCCCCAGCATTTT | CASSLGGAHQPQHF | once | TRBV7-9 | 14 | TRBJ1-5 | .
TGTGCCAGCAGCCCAGACAGGAGCTCCTATAATTCACCCCTCCACTTT | CASSPDRSSYNSPLHF | once | TRBV2 | 16 | TRBJ1-6 | .